Below, 18 T cell receptor beta chains from the same sample are listed, as sequenced in a study of T cell responses to AZD1222 COVID-19 vaccine. Libraries were prepared by immunoSEQ multiplex PCR; TCRdb keeps only in-frame clonotypes and omits some of them. The table has approximately 130,000 clones, about 90% seen once. The sample here was peripheral blood, taken on day 0 of AZD1222 vaccination. The receptors were gathered from an adult in good health.

The V call is TRBV7-8, the J call TRBJ2-1, with 9 positions matching TRBD2. The CDR3 length is 15 residues. The junction had 9 bases not matched to a gene; V was cut back by 5 bases and J by 7 bases. CDR1 is SGHVS and CDR2 is FQNEAQ in the germline V gene. The CDR3 DNA sequence: TGTGCCAGCAGCATCGCTAGCGGGGTGGGGAATGAGCAGTTCTTC. It codes for CASSIASGVGNEQFF. Looking up the rest from reference TRBV7-8 and TRBJ2-1 gives the full variable domain: GAGVSQSPRYKVAKRGQDVALRCDPISGHVSLFWYQQALGQGPEFLTYFQNEAQLDKSGLPSDRFFAERPEGSVSTLKIQRTQQEDSAVYLCASSIASGVGNEQFFGPGTRLTVL.

The V gene is TRBV27, the J gene TRBJ2-1, with 8 positions matching TRBD2. Germline-derived CDR1 and CDR2 are MNHEY and SMNVEV (reference sequence). This CDR3 is 14 amino acids long. V lost 5 bases, J lost 8 bases, and 8 bases stayed unmatched. The CDR3 here is CASSPGTRTDEQFF. The CDR3 nucleotides read TGTGCCAGCAGTCCCGGGACTAGAACGGATGAGCAGTTCTTC.

The chain recombines TRBV6-5 with TRBJ1-2; the match to TRBD1 covers 11 bases. The CDR3 extends over 15 amino acids. Trimming cost V 5 bases and J 4 bases; bases outside gene matches: 6. Germline CDR1 and CDR2: MNHEY and SVGAGI. The CDR3 loop reads CASSPTGTGGYGYTF. CDR3 in DNA: TGTGCCAGCAGTCCAACCGGGACAGGGGGCTATGGCTACACCTTC.

This chain links TRBV15 with TRBJ1-4; D gene unclear. Germline CDR1 is LNHNV and CDR2 is YYDKDF (reference sequence). V was pared by 4 bases and J by 4 bases, with 10 bases between. CDR3 size: 14 residues. CDR3 coding DNA: TGTGCCACCAGCACGGACTGGGGTAATGAAAAACTGTTTTTT. Protein: CATSTDWGNEKLFF.

The rearrangement joins TRBV15 to TRBJ2-2; no clear D. The CDR3 is made up of 13 amino acids. Deletions cut 0 bases from V and 7 bases from J, with 6 bases between. In germline, CDR1 is LNHNV, CDR2 YYDKDF (reference sequence). In nucleotides, the CDR3 is TGTGCCACCAGCAGAGAACAGAGCGGGGAGCTGTTTTTT. Its protein is CATSREQSGELFF.

The gene calls are TRBV7-9 and TRBJ1-1; D gene uncertain. Germline V gene sequence: CDR1 SEHNR, CDR2 FQNEAQ (reference sequence). The V end was cut by 1 base, the J end by 11 bases, with 8 bases between. This CDR3 comprises 11 residues. CDR3 nucleotide sequence: TGTGCCAGCAGCTTAGAAGTGACGGCTTTCTTT. Translation: CASSLEVTAFF.

The rearrangement uses TRBV28 and TRBJ2-1; 12 positions agree with TRBD2. V shed 0 bases, J shed 4 bases, and the junction held 1 base outside the gene matches. Germline assignment: CDR1 MDHEN and CDR2 SYDVKM. The CDR3 is 16 residues long. Here the CDR3 reads CASSLWTSGGYNEQFF. The CDR3 bases are TGTGCCAGCAGTTTATGGACTAGCGGGGGTTACAATGAGCAGTTCTTC.

CDR3 protein: CASSPLEGLSYEQYF. CDR3 sequence (DNA): TGTGCCAGTAGCCCACTCGAGGGGCTTTCCTACGAGCAGTACTTC. The J gene is TRBJ2-7, the V gene TRBV19, with D perhaps given as TRBD1 or TRBD2 (5 bases each). Trimming stripped 6 bases from V and 1 base from J, with 16 bases between. Germline CDR1 is LNHDA and CDR2 is SQIVND (reference sequence). The CDR3 is made up of 15 amino acids.

The chain has TRBV27 and TRBJ1-6; D uncertain. Germline V gene lookup returns CDR1 MNHEY and CDR2 SMNVEV (reference sequence). The V end lost 4 bases, the J end lost 9 bases, and 16 bases lay between the germline ends. The CDR3 length is 15 residues. The CDR3 coding sequence is TGTGCCAGCAGTTCGGACTGGGATTTGCGTTCACCCCTCCACTTT. It is translated as CASSSDWDLRSPLHF.

The chain combines TRBV9 with TRBJ2-7; perhaps TRBD2 as D (7 bases). Germline values: CDR1 SGDLS, CDR2 YYNGEE. The CDR3 sequence is 17 residues long. Trimming took off 3 bases at V and 2 bases at J, with 21 bases between the two ends. The CDR3 bases are TGTGCCAGCAGCGCAGACCCTAGGGGGGGTTCAACCTACGAGCAGTACTTC. It yields the protein CASSADPRGGSTYEQYF.

The V and J genes are TRBV6-5 and TRBJ1-2, with D possibly being TRBD1 (5 bases). CDR1 and CDR2 from the germline V gene are MNHEY and SVGAGI. The CDR3 is made up of 15 amino acids. V dropped 10 bases and J dropped 8 bases, with 26 bases sitting between them. CDR3 DNA: TGTGCCACCCTGGGCAGGGCTTCCTTTGGACTCGGCTACACCTTC. It translates to CATLGRASFGLGYTF.

This chain joins TRBV19 and TRBJ1-5; 7 bases are shared with TRBD1. The junction had 9 bases not matched to a gene; V was cut back by 4 bases and J by 0 bases. The CDR3 length is 17 residues. Germline CDR1 LNHDA, CDR2 SQIVND (reference sequence). The CDR3 region is CASSTGTVLYSNQPQHF. The CDR3 bases are TGTGCCAGTAGTACAGGGACAGTACTTTATAGCAATCAGCCCCAGCATTTT. Full variable domain (outside the CDR3, taken from reference TRBV19 and TRBJ1-5): DGGITQSPKYLFRKEGQNVTLSCEQNLNHDAMYWYRQDPGQGLRLIYYSQIVNDFQKGDIAEGYSVSREKKESFPLTVTSAQKNPTAFYLCASSTGTVLYSNQPQHFGDGTRLSIL.

The J gene is TRBJ2-7, the V gene TRBV5-1; 7 bases agree with TRBD1. Germline loops: CDR1 SGHRS, CDR2 YFSETQ. V trimming: 4 bases; J trimming: 4 bases; junction bases outside the gene matches: 8. The CDR3 has 14 amino acids. The CDR3 DNA reads as TGCGCCAGCAGCCCCCGACAGGGTGGGTACGAGCAGTACTTC. Translating it yields CASSPRQGGYEQYF.

The rearrangement uses TRBV28 and TRBJ1-4, with 7 bases matching TRBD1. In germline, CDR1 is MDHEN, CDR2 SYDVKM. The CDR3 has 16 residues. Trimming cost V 3 bases and J 0 bases; bases outside gene matches: 4. CDR3 protein: CASSFFTGATNEKLFF. CDR3 DNA sequence: TGTGCCAGCAGTTTCTTTACAGGGGCAACTAATGAAAAACTGTTTTTT.

The chain couples TRBV5-1 to TRBJ1-2; possibly TRBD1 for D (6 bases). V dropped 1 base and J dropped 7 bases, with 14 bases sitting between them. Germline V lookup: CDR1 SGHRS, CDR2 YFSETQ. The CDR3 is 14 amino acids. As DNA, the CDR3 is TGCGCCAGCAGCTTGAATATACAGGGACGTGGCTACACCTTC. Translating gives CASSLNIQGRGYTF.

This chain joins TRBV29-1 and TRBJ1-2; TRBD1 aligns across 7 bases. Germline lookup yields CDR1 SQVTM and CDR2 ANQGSEA. The CDR3 is made up of 13 amino acids. V was clipped by 4 bases and J by 4 bases; unmatched bases: 6. The CDR3 DNA reads as TGCAGCGTTGCGAGGGACAGCCTCTATGGCTACACCTTC. Protein: CSVARDSLYGYTF.

V usage is TRBV5-1 and J usage is TRBJ2-1; TRBD2 might be the D (6 bases). Looked up from germline, CDR1 is SGHRS and CDR2 is YFSETQ. V was clipped by 4 bases and J by 2 bases, with 13 bases between them. This CDR3 spans 15 amino acids. The CDR3 bases are TGCGCCAGCAGCATCGGGACTTTGACCTACAATGAGCAGTTCTTC. This translates into CASSIGTLTYNEQFF.

The chain combines TRBV20-1 with TRBJ2-7; D is unclear. V was pared by 3 bases and J by 3 bases, with 6 bases between. CDR3 length: 11 amino acids. Germline lookup yields CDR1 DFQATT and CDR2 SNEGSKA (reference sequence). The CDR3 spells CSASPGYEQYF. The CDR3, as DNA: TGCAGTGCTAGTCCTGGCTACGAGCAGTACTTC.